The TCR beta chain described here comes from a study of shared clonotypes between healthy human individuals. As for the study in general: Contributing individuals were two females and three males aged 18 to 49.

The CDR3 contains 17 residues. The V and J ends lost 0 bases and 5 bases, in that order; junction bases with no gene match: 10. The germline gives CDR1 SGDLS, CDR2 YYNGEE. Regarding the study as a whole: The genetic and exposure-history diversity represented was limited by few donors.

Turning to this clone: The antigen is unknown.

Naivety among CD8 cells was defined by CD45RO negativity and positive CCR7 selection, thereby excluding terminally differentiated effector memory CD45RA+ cells. Per the authors' pipeline: Filtering was not the same, since immunoSEQ gave junction-only sequences without quality scores. The method was immunoSEQ multiplex PCR; TCRdb's version includes in-frame clones alone and lacks a portion of them. For V, J and clone size, that table is used; D and trimming come from the DNA. The data show millions of clones, roughly 91% seen once. This sequence originates from a young man in good health. Some clones in this sample may be carry-over from other donors' samples. The specimen was naive CD8+ T cells from PBMCs. The chain carries TRBV9 and TRBJ2-1; 8 bases align to TRBD2. The CDR3 sequence is CASSVGYPSGSDNEQFF. In DNA, the CDR3 is TGTGCCAGCAGCGTAGGTTATCCTAGCGGGTCAGACAATGAGCAGTTCTTC. Complete variable domain (other parts from reference TRBV9 and TRBJ2-1): DSGVTQTPKHLITATGQRVTLRCSPRSGDLSVYWYQQSLDQGLQFLIQYYNGEERAKGNILERFSAQQFPDLHSELNLSSLELGDSALYFCASSVGYPSGSDNEQFFGPGTRLTVL.